Sequencing of this T cell receptor (beta chain) was carried out in a study of siplizumab effects on memory and regulatory T cells. Note on this clone: What it binds is unknown.

TCRdb keeps only in-frame clones here, not all; method: immunoSEQ multiplex PCR. This repertoire shows about 85,000 clones, 95% found once; its top ten account for about a fifth. V lost 4 bases, J lost 5 bases, and 7 bases stayed unmatched. CDR1 is MGHRA and CDR2 is YSYEKL in the germline V gene. The CDR3 totals 15 residues. General observations from the study: The study found that siplizumab significantly reduced alloreactive sequences traceable to unstimulated CD4+ memory cells. The apparent diversity of naive T cells exceeded that of memory cells, and naive T cells seemed to make a major contribution to the alloresponse.

This clonotype was sampled from a human donor in good health. V and J are TRBV4-1 and TRBJ2-5, with 10 bases lining up with TRBD1. Input material: CD8+ T cells sorted from blood. The CDR3 DNA sequence: TGCGCCAGCAGCCCGGGACAGGGGATTGCGGAGACCCAGTACTTC. As protein: CASSPGQGIAETQYF.